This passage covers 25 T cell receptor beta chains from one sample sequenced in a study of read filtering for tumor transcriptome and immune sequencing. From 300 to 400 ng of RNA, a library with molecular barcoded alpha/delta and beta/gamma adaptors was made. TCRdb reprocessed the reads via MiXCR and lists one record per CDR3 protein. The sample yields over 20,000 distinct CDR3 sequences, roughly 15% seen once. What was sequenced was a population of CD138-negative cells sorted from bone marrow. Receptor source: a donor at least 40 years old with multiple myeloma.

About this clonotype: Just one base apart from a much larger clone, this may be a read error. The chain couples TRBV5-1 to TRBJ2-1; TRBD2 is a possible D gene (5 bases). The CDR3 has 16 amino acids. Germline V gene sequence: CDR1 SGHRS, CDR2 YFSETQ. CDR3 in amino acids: CASSFSSASTYNGQFF. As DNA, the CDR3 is TGCGCCAGCAGCTTCAGTAGCGCCTCAACTTACAATGGGCAGTTCTTC.

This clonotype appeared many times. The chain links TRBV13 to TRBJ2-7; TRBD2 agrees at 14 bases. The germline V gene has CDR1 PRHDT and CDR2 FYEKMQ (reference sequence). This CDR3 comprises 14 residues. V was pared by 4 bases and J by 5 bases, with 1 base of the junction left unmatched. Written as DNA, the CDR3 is TGTGCCAGCAGCTCGGGACTAGCGGGAGACGAGCAGTACTTC. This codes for CASSSGLAGDEQYF. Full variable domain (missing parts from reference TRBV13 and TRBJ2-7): AAGVIQSPRHLIKEKRETATLKCYPIPRHDTVYWYQQGPGQDPQFLISFYEKMQSDKGSIPDRFSAQQFSDYHSELNMSSLELGDSALYFCASSSGLAGDEQYFGPGTRLTVT.

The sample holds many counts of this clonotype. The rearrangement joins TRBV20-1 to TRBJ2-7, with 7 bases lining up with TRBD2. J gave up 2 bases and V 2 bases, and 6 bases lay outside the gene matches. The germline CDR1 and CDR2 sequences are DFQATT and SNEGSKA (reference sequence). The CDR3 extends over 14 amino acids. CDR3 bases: TGCAGTGCTAGACGAGGACTAGGTACCTACGAGCAGTACTTC. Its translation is CSARRGLGTYEQYF.

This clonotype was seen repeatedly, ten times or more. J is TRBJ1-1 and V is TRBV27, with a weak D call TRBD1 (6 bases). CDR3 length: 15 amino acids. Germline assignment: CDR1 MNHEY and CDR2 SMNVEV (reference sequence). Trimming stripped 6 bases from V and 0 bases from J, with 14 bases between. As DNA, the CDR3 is TGTGCCAGCAGGAAACAGGGCACCATGAACACTGAAGCTTTCTTT. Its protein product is CASRKQGTMNTEAFF.

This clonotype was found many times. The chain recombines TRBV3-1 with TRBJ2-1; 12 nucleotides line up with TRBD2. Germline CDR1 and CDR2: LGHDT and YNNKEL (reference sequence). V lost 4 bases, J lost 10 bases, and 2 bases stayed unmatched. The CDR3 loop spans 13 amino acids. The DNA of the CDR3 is TGTGCCAGCAGCCGCGGACTAGCGGGAGAGCAGTTCTTC. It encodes CASSRGLAGEQFF.

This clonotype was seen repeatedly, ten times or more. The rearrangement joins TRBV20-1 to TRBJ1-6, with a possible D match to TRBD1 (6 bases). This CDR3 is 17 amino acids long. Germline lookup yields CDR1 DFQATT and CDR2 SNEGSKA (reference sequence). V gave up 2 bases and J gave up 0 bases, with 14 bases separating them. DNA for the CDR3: TGCAGTGCTAGAACCACAGGGTTGGGCTCCTATAATTCACCCCTCCACTTT. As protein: CSARTTGLGSYNSPLHF.

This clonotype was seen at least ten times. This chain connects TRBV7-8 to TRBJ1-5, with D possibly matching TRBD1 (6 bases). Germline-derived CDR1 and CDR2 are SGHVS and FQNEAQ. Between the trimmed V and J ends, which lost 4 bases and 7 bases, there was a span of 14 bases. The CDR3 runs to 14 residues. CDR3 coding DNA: TGTGCCAGCAGCTCCGTCGGGGACACCCAGCCCCAGCATTTT. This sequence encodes CASSSVGDTQPQHF.

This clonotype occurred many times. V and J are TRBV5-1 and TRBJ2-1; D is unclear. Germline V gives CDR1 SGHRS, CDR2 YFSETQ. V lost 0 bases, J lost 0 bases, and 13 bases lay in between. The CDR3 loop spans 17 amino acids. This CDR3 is CASSLATVLSSYNEQFF. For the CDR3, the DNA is TGCGCCAGCAGCTTGGCCACGGTTCTTAGCTCCTACAATGAGCAGTTCTTC.

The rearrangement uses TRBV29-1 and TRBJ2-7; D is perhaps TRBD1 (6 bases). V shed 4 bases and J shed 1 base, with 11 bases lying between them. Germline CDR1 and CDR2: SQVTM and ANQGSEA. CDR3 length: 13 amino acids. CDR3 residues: CSVGTANSYEQYF. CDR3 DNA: TGCAGCGTTGGGACAGCAAATTCCTACGAGCAGTACTTC.

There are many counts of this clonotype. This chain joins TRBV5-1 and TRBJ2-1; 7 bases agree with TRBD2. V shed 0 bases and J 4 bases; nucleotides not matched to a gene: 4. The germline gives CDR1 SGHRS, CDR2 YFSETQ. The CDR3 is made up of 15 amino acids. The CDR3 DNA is TGCGCCAGCAGCTTGGATCTAGCGGCGTACAATGAGCAGTTCTTC. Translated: CASSLDLAAYNEQFF.

The CDR3 sequence: CASSPSWNTKAFF. The CDR3, as DNA: TGCGCCAGCAGCCCGTCCTGGAACACAAAAGCTTTCTTT. The chain links TRBV5-1 to TRBJ1-1, with D unresolved. Germline CDR1 is SGHRS and CDR2 is YFSETQ. CDR3 length: 13 amino acids. Trimming took off 4 bases at V and 9 bases at J, with 16 bases between the two ends. The full variable domain, rest sourced from reference TRBV5-1 and TRBJ1-1, is KAGVTQTPRYLIKTRGQQVTLSCSPISGHRSVSWYQQTPGQGLQFLFEYFSETQRNKGNFPGRFSGRQFSNSRSEMNVSTLELGDSALYLCASSPSWNTKAFFGQGTRLTVV.

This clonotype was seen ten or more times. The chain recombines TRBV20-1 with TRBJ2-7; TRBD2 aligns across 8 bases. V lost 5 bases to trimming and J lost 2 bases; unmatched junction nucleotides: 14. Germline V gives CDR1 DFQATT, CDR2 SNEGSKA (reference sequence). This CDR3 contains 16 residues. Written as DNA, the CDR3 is TGCAGTGCTCTACGCGGGGGGCAGGCCGCAACCTACGAGCAGTACTTC. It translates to CSALRGGQAATYEQYF.

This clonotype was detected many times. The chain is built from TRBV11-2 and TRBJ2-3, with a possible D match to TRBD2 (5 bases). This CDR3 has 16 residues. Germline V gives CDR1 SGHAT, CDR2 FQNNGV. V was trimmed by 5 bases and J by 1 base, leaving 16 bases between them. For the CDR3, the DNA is TGTGCCAGCAGCCCCTACGGGAATGGACGCACAGATACGCAGTATTTT. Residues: CASSPYGNGRTDTQYF.

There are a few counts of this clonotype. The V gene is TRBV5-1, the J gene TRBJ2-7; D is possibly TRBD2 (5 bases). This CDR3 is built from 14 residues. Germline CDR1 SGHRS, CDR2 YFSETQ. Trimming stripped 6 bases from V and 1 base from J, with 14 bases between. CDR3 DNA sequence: TGCGCCAGCAACGTGGGGAGTGAGTCCTACGAGCAGTACTTC. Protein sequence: CASNVGSESYEQYF.

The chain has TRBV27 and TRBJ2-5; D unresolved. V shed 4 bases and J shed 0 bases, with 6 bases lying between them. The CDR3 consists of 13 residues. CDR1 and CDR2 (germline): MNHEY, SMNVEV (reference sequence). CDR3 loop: CASSSLNQETQYF. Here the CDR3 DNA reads TGTGCCAGCAGTTCGCTGAACCAAGAGACCCAGTACTTC.

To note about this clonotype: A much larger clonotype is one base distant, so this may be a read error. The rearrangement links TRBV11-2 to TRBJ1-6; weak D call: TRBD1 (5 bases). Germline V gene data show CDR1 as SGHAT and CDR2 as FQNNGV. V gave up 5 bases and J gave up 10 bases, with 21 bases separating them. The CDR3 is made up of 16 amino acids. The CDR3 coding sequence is TGTGCCAGCAGCCCAAGGCGACGGGGACGGGAATCACCCCTCCACTTT. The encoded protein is CASSPRRRGRESPLHF.

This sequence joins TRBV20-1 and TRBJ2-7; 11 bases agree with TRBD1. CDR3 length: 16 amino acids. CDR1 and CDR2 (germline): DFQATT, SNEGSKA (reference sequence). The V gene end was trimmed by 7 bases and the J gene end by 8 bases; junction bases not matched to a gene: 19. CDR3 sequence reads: CSDKKHARDRGLKQYF. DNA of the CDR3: TGCAGTGATAAGAAGCATGCCCGGGACAGGGGGTTGAAGCAGTACTTC.

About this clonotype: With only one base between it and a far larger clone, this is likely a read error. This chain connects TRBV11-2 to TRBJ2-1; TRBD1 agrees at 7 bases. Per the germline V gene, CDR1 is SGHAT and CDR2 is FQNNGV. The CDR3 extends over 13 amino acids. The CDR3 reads CASSSGTVNELFF. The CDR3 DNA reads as TGTGCCAGCAGCTCCGGGACAGTCAATGAGCTGTTCTTC.

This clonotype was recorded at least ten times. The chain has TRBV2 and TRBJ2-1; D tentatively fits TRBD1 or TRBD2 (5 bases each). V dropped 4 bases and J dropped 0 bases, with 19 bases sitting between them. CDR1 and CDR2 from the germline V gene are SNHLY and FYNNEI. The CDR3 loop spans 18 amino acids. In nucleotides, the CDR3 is TGTGCCAGCAGTGGTTTACGGGGCGGCGGTCGCTCCTACAATGAGCAGTTCTTC. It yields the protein CASSGLRGGGRSYNEQFF. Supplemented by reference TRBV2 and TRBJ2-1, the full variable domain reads EPEVTQTPSHQVTQMGQEVILRCVPISNHLYFYWYRQILGQKVEFLVSFYNNEISEKSEIFDDQFSVERPDGSNFTLKIRSTKLEDSAMYFCASSGLRGGGRSYNEQFFGPGTRLTVL.

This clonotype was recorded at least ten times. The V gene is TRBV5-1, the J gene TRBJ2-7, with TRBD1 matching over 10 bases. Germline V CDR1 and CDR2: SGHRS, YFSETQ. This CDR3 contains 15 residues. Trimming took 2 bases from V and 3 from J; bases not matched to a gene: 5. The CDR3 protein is CASSFGGTGVYEQYF. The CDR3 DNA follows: TGCGCCAGCAGCTTTGGTGGGACAGGGGTCTACGAGCAGTACTTC.

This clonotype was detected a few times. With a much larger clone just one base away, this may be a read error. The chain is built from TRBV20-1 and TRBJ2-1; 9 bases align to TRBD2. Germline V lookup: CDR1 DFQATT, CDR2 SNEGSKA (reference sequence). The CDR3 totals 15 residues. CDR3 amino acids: CSASQPLAGNKEQFF. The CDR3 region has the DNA TGCAGTGCTAGCCAGCCCCTAGCGGGGAACAAGGAGCAGTTCTTC.

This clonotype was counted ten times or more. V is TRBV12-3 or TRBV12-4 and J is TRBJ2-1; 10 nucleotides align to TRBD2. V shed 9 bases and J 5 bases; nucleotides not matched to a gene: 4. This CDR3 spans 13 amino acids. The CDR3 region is CASLAGDHNEQFF. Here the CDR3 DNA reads TGTGCCAGTCTAGCGGGAGACCACAATGAGCAGTTCTTC.

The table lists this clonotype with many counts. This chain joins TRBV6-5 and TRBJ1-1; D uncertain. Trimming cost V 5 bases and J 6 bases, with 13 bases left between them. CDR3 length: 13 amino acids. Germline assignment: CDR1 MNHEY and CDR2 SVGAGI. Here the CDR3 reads CASSPGGRAEAFF. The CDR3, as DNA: TGTGCCAGCAGTCCGGGAGGAAGGGCTGAAGCTTTCTTT.

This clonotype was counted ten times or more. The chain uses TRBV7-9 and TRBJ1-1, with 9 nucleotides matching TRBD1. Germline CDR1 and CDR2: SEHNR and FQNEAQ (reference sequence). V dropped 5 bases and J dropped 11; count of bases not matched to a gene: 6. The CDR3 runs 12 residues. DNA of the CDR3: TGTGCCAGCAGCCCGACAGGGGGAAATGCTTTCTTT. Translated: CASSPTGGNAFF. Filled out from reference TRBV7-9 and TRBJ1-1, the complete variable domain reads DTGVSQNPRHKITKRGQNVTFRCDPISEHNRLYWYRQTLGQGPEFLTYFQNEAQLEKSRLLSDRFSAERPKGSFSTLEIQRTEQGDSAMYLCASSPTGGNAFFGQGTRLTVV.

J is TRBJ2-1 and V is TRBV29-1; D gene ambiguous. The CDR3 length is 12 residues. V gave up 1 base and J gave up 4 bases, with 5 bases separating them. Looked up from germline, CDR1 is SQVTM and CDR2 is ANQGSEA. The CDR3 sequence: CSVEGQYNEQFF. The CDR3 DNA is TGCAGCGTTGAAGGCCAGTACAATGAGCAGTTCTTC.